What follows describes a single T cell receptor beta chain. This clone was detected only a few times. Its antigen remains unidentified. No much larger clonotype is one base removed from it; base qualities were not supplied. The data are from a study of OX40 agonist ivuxolimab in advanced cancers. In terms of the full investigation: Ivuxolimab was an agonistic, fully human IgG2 monoclonal antibody directed against OX40 (CD134), a costimulatory receptor. Among the 50 to 55 dose-escalation patients, around 20 had hepatocellular carcinoma, roughly 15 melanoma, 9 renal cell carcinoma and 9 head and neck cancer. Partial responses were achieved by three dose-escalation patients, of whom one had hepatocellular carcinoma and two had cutaneous melanoma. The paper describes the monotherapy dose-escalation part (N of about 50 patients) of the phase I trial of ivuxolimab. A male proportion of about 79% and a mean age of approximately 60 years, ranging from roughly 23 to 79, were recorded for the dose-escalation cohort. Peripheral TCRbeta sequencing was intended to test whether TCR sequence diversity was altered and clonal T-cell expansion was caused by ivuxolimab. Patients were allowed to have had prior anti-PD-1, anti-PD-L1 or anti-CTLA-4 therapy, and approximately 40% of the dose-escalation patients had previously received checkpoint inhibitors. Intravenous ivuxolimab was administered to patients every 2 weeks at six dose levels: 0.01, 0.1, 0.3, 1.5, 3 and 10 mg/kg.

Unmatched junction bases come to 9, with V trimmed by 4 bases and J by 12 bases. CDR3 length: 13 amino acids, cysteine to phenylalanine. Only the CDR3 DNA is retained, 39 bases long and in frame from the first base. For CDR1 and CDR2, the germline V gene lists SGHTA and FQGNSA. Genomic DNA was isolated from the sorted cells so that the TCRbeta CDR3 region could be sequenced. The immunoSEQ Assay was used for sequencing of TCRbeta CDR3 regions. TCRdb took this table from immuneACCESS and kept in-frame rearrangements with V and J called. Such tables lack part of the clones; where checked against another copy, unresolved V genes explain under half of the gap, and the rest is unexplained. In all, the sample holds about 69,000 clones, and 80% to 90% of those were seen once. The top ten constitute about 4% of the sample. The trial excluded patients who had a history of autoimmune disease or were on systemic immunosuppression. Peripheral blood for TCR sequencing was drawn from every dose cohort at baseline, at cycle 4 day 1 and at cycle 7 day 1. The samples were taken from a phase I, first-in-human, multicenter, open-label dose-escalation trial of ivuxolimab. Adults with locally advanced or metastatic head and neck squamous cell, hepatocellular, melanoma or renal cell carcinoma were enrolled in the trial. CD4+ and CD8+ T cells were sorted separately from peripheral blood before TCR sequencing.

Results the study describes overall, beyond this receptor: After ivuxolimab, expanded clones were on average more numerous among CD8+ T cells than among CD4+ T cells. Low levels of normalized T-cell clonal expansion were also seen in some patients who did not respond. In the 0.1-3.0 mg/kg groups, partial responders were among the patients with the lowest normalized peripheral clonal expansion, particularly in CD8+ T cells. Clonal expansion of both CD4+ and CD8+ blood T cells was observed from baseline to week 6 at doses 0.1 to 3.0 mg/kg. The antigen specificity of the peripheral T cells that underwent clonal expansion was not determined.

This specimen was CD4+ or CD8+ T cells sorted from blood, taken in a trial of the OX40 agonist ivuxolimab. The sequence was obtained from an adult with an advanced solid tumor such as melanoma, head and neck, liver or kidney cancer. This chain joins TRBV7-2 to TRBJ2-1, with TRBD1 identical over 7 junction bases. CDR3 loop: CASSSRSGDRQFF. The bases are TGTGCCAGCAGCTCCCGTAGTGGGGACAGGCAGTTCTTC.